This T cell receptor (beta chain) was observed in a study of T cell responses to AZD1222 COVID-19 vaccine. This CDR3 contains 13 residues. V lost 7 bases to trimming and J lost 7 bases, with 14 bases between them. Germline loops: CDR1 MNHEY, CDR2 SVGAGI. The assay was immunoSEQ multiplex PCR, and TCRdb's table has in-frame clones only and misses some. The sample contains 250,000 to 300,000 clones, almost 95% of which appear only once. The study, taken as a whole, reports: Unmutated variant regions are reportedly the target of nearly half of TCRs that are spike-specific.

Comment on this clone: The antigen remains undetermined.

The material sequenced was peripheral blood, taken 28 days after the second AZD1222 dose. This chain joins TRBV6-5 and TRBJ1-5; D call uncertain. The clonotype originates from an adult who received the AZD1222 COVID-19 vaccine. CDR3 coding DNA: TGTGCCAGCAATATACCCAGGCTCCAGCCCCAGCATTTT. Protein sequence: CASNIPRLQPQHF.